This TCR beta chain was found in a study of chemoradiotherapy in HPV16-positive cancers. Study background: Candidate HPV-specific T-cell clones and common TCR motifs came from functional assays in a couple of HPV16-positive patients. Study-level results: Non-HPV-specific T cells did not expand in tumors during treatment, whereas candidate HPV-specific clones and E7-related motifs did.

As regards this clone: Its target is not known.

Repeated repertoire sampling spanned the course of chemoradiotherapy. Using immunoSEQ multiplex PCR, the repertoire was profiled, and TCRdb retains in-frame clones only, with some absent. The data contain about 36,000 clones, about 92% of them singletons. Germline CDR1 SGHVS, CDR2 FQNEAQ. The CDR3 is 15 amino acids. The V segment lost 0 bases and the J segment 9 bases; nucleotides outside the gene matches: 4. The chain uses TRBV7-8 and TRBJ1-6; TRBD1 matches 8 bases. This receptor was taken from a human donor with HPV-associated anogenital cancer. The sample here was blood, taken from a patient who underwent chemoradiotherapy. The CDR3 spells CASSLAAGGISPLHF. The CDR3 DNA reads as TGTGCCAGCAGCTTAGCCGCAGGGGGCATTTCACCCCTCCACTTT.